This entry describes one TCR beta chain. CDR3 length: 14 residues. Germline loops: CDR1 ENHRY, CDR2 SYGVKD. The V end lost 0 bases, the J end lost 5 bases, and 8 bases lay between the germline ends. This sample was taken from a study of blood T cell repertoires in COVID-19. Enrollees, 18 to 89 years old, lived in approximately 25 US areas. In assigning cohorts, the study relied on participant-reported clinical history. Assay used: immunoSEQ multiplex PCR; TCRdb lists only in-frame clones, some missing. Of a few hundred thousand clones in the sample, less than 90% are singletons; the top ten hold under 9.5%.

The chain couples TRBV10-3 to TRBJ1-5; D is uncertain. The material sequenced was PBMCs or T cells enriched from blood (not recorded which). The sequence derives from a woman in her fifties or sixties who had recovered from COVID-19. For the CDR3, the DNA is TGTGCCATCAGTGAGTCGATAGCGGATCAGCCCCAGCATTTT. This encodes CAISESIADQPQHF.